The sequence of this T cell receptor beta chain was determined in a study of OX40 agonist ivuxolimab in advanced cancers. This CDR3 has 16 amino acids. The germline CDR1 and CDR2 sequences are MNHEY and SMNVEV (reference sequence). Trimming left V 1 base short and J 3 bases short, with 13 bases between. Method: immunoSEQ multiplex PCR; TCRdb's copy keeps in-frame clones and lacks some. The data contain around 15,000 clones, 75% to 90% of them singletons. This chain uses TRBV27 with TRBJ2-1; D ambiguous. The material was CD4+ or CD8+ T cells sorted from blood, obtained in a trial of the OX40 agonist ivuxolimab. This TCR was recovered from an adult with an advanced solid tumor such as melanoma, head and neck, liver or kidney cancer. The CDR3 DNA reads TGTGCCAGCAGTTTATTACCCGGGTTCGTCTACAATGAGCAGTTCTTC. Its protein is CASSLLPGFVYNEQFF.